This T cell receptor (beta chain) was sequenced in a study of blood T cell repertoires in COVID-19 (dated by TCRdb to the early 2020s). For the study in its entirety: Samples covering the acute and convalescent phases of COVID-19 were provided by collaborators in the United States, Italy and Spain. The material from the prospective study consisted of cDNA or gDNA derived from T cells, B-cell-depleted T cells, or PBMCs. The dataset comprised deeply sampled blood TCRbeta repertoires from subjects exposed to, actively infected with, or recovered from COVID-19. The repertoires were made available in a free public database intended to serve as a resource for research on the immune response to SARS-CoV-2. The samples were drawn from two sources: the first 160 participants of the ongoing ImmuneRACE study, and approximately 1,300 subjects contributed by 6 global collaborators. Sample metadata almost always included a de-identified subject ID, COVID-19 status, age in years and sex. HLA class I and class II types, where available, came from metadata supplied by the sample provider rather than from assay-based typing.

General findings and caveats noted by the study authors: The quantity of clinical and demographic metadata differed by source and by participant and was supplied without curation.

TCRbeta CDR3 regions were amplified from genomic DNA by means of the immunoSEQ Assay, a bias-controlled multiplex PCR. The study's processing was this. Within the assay, amplification of reference gene primers was used to estimate how many nucleated cells each sample contained. Sequence reads were collapsed and filtered to measure the absolute abundance of every unique TCRbeta CDR3 rearrangement. For each sample, productive Simpson clonality was calculated as the square root of Simpson's diversity index over productive rearrangements. This is the immuneACCESS table as TCRdb keeps it, with only in-frame sequences that have V and J called. A part of the clones is gone; compared with another copy, unresolved V genes explain less than half, and the rest is unexplained. Clonal size and the V and J genes are those of that table, whereas D and trimming came from the DNA. The table for this sample lists about 380,000 clones; approximately 90% of them were counted only once. The ten top clones hold about 1.1% of the sample.

For this clone: It has no known antigen specificity. One base away there is no much larger clone; base qualities are not given.

In the prospective study, participants were about 18 to 100 years old, resided in about two dozen geographic areas of the United States, and were enrolled through a virtual design. In the prospective study, cohorts were assigned on the basis of participant-reported clinical history obtained from a screening survey and a study questionnaire. Recovered participants in ImmuneRACE Cohort 3 were defined as having two consecutive negative NP/OP PCR tests, clearance from a healthcare professional, or resolution of symptoms. Each participant in the prospective study had whole blood, serum and a nasopharyngeal or oropharyngeal swab collected by mobile phlebotomists. Over a roughly two-month period, participants in the prospective study had the option of providing additional blood draws and questionnaires. Before DNA extraction, prospective study blood samples were shipped either frozen or at room temperature.

From cysteine to phenylalanine, the CDR3 is 18 amino acids long. The DNA shown is the 54-base CDR3, in frame from base 1. V is pared back by 4 bases and J by 0 bases, with 21 bases lying between the germline termini. CDR1 and CDR2 (LNHNV, YYDKDF) derive from the germline V gene (reference sequence). Sequenced input: PBMCs or T cells enriched from blood (not recorded which). The chain was built from TRBV15 and TRBJ2-5, and perhaps TRBD1 as D gene, on 6 matching bases. The sequence was obtained from a woman aged 18-29 years who had recovered from COVID-19. CDR3 protein: CATSTPKQGRAYQETQYF. The nucleotide sequence reads as follows: TGTGCCACCAGCACCCCAAAACAGGGCAGAGCGTACCAAGAGACCCAGTACTTC.